This record covers a single T cell receptor (beta chain). Its antigen is currently unknown. This CDR3 spans 15 amino acids. The V end lost 5 bases, the J end lost 1 base, and 15 bases lay between the germline ends. Germline assignment: CDR1 SGHAT and CDR2 FQNNGV. The sample originates from a study of T-cell reconstitution after alpha-beta-depleted transplantation in children. Unique molecular identifiers were incorporated into the prepared TCRbeta library. TCRdb ran MiXCR on the PCR reads and lists one entry per CDR3 protein. This table holds about 590,000 distinct CDR3 sequences, about an eighth found once. General study points: Hyperexpanded clones declined; after one year, newly produced T cells mostly supplied diversity.

Sequenced here: PBMCs, mostly from graft donor cells, sampled 360 days after TCRalphabeta/CD19-depleted stem cell transplant. The V and J genes are TRBV11-2 and TRBJ2-7; possibly TRBD1 for D (6 bases). This TCR derives from a male patient younger than 18 who had a stem cell transplant for acute myeloid leukemia, so the T cells may come from the graft donor. The CDR3 sequence is CASSRRDTLSYEQYF. The CDR3 DNA reads as TGTGCCAGCAGCCGCCGGGACACCCTTTCCTACGAGCAGTACTTC.